The clone carrying this T cell receptor beta chain occurred a few times. Its matching antigen is unknown. The sample is drawn from a study of cytomegalovirus exposure and HLA in healthy donors. PCR used 60 Vbeta primers and 13 Jbeta primers. Libraries were prepared by immunoSEQ multiplex PCR; TCRdb keeps only in-frame clonotypes and omits some of them. The sample shows roughly 100,000 clones, 75% to 85% of them seen only once. Study-level findings and limits: Later analysis showed TCR association rates varying by HLA locus, highest for DRB1 and lowest for HLA-C. Most sequenced TCRs were rare (though some public TCRs occurred in many donors).

The sample consisted of PBMCs. The source is a man aged 45-65 years in good health and CMV-seronegative.

As DNA, the CDR3 is TGCGCCAGCAGCCCAGCGGGGGAAGGGTCCTACAATGAGCAGTTCTTC. Its protein product is CASSPAGEGSYNEQFF. V usage is TRBV5-1 and J usage is TRBJ2-1, with 8 bases identical to TRBD2. The V gene's germline CDR1 is SGHRS and CDR2 YFSETQ. This CDR3 is built from 16 residues. V was clipped by 4 bases and J by 1 base; unmatched bases: 7.